The clone carrying this T cell receptor (beta chain) was seen a single time. Produced via immunoSEQ multiplex PCR; TCRdb's table is partial and in-frame only. Here the sample spans about 160,000 clones, more than 75% being singletons. This record comes from a study of blood T cell repertoires in COVID-19. Study in general: PBMCs, B-cell-depleted T cells, or T cells were the source of the cDNA or gDNA that made up the material.

Per the germline V gene, CDR1 is MNHEY and CDR2 is SVGAGI. The V gene lost 10 bases and the J gene lost 6 bases, with 19 bases spanning the gap. CDR3 length: 14 amino acids. In Cohort 3, a recovered donor had either two negative PCRs, clearance, or symptom resolution. Sequencing was done on a sample of PBMCs or T cells enriched from blood (not recorded which). This sequence was found in a woman aged 45 to 65 who had recovered from COVID-19. The V and J genes are TRBV6-5 and TRBJ1-5; perhaps TRBD1 as D (6 bases). This chain's CDR3 is CATRGRGRVQPQHF. As DNA, the CDR3 is TGTGCCACCAGGGGTAGGGGAAGGGTTCAGCCCCAGCATTTT.